This section outlines one T cell receptor beta chain sequence together with its context. The data derive from a study of blood T cell repertoires in COVID-19. The overall study: COVID-19 samples from acute and convalescent phases originated in the United States, Italy and Spain. T cells, B-cell-depleted T cells, or PBMCs supplied cDNA or gDNA.

Per the germline V gene, CDR1 is LNHDA and CDR2 is SQIVND (reference sequence). There are 17 residues in the CDR3. V was shortened by 3 bases and J by 1 base, with 16 bases between the two germline ends. In the original analysis: Amplified reference gene primers provided the basis for estimating nucleated cell counts. TCRdb's table, derived via immunoSEQ multiplex PCR, lists solely in-frame clones and lacks some. From that table come the V and J calls and clone size; the DNA was used to work out D and trimming. Of some 200,000 clones in the sample, about 79% were seen once. The V gene is TRBV19, the J gene TRBJ1-5; D is unresolved. The sample consisted of peripheral blood. This clonotype was obtained from a man aged 45 to 65 with active or convalescent COVID-19. This CDR3 is CASSIEGRVLSNQPQHF. CDR3 coding DNA: TGTGCCAGTAGTATCGAAGGGAGGGTTTTGAGCAATCAGCCCCAGCATTTT.